This T cell receptor (beta chain) was sequenced for a study of blood T cells in healthy people across ages. Overall study findings and caveats: Strong correlation existed between TCR beta diversity and naive T cell percentage.

The second PCR ran roughly 6 to 12 cycles with a sample-barcoded 5' primer and J-beta primers. Template switching added a 12-random-nucleotide identifier to every cDNA molecule. Each single sample gave us at least 3 million CDR3-containing paired-end reads. From the 5' RACE reads, TCRdb called clonotypes with MiXCR, one entry per CDR3 protein. The sample shows hundreds of thousands of distinct CDR3 sequences, approximately 50% of them seen only once. Germline V gene lookup returns CDR1 DFQATT and CDR2 SNEGSKA (reference sequence). The CDR3 totals 14 residues. About this clonotype itself: Its antigen remains unidentified.

The material sequenced was blood. The TCR originated in a woman aged 55-70 years in good health. The genes are TRBV20-1 and TRBJ2-7; 7 bases are shared with TRBD2. Gene TRBJ2-4 matches the end of the DNA better, so the J call may be wrong. The chain's CDR3 is CSAHFGERGNIQYF. For the CDR3, the DNA is TGCAGTGCTCATTTCGGGGAGCGGGGAAACATTCAGTACTTC.